This T cell receptor (beta chain) originates from a study of regulatory T cells in long-lasting Graves disease. Investigators prepared the TCR beta libraries by applying iRepertoire HTBI primers and Arm-PCR of CDR3 regions. TCRdb re-analysed the multiplex PCR reads in MiXCR, keeping a single row per CDR3 protein. The table has roughly 320,000 distinct CDR3 sequences, around 17% seen once; the top ten hold just under 30%. Germline V lookup: CDR1 SGHNT, CDR2 YENEEA. The V and J ends lost 2 bases and 3 bases, in that order; junction bases with no gene match: 4. The CDR3 is 14 residues long. The sample holds many counts of this clonotype. Time point reported: newly diagnosed GD, antithyroid drugs for less than 3 months. PBMCs were the source of the RNA used for TCR sequencing. The sample was also reused in another study, on T cells in Graves' hyperthyroidism and ophthalmopathy.

The sample in question was peripheral blood mononuclear cells (PBMCs), obtained at new diagnosis, from a patient treated with antithyroid drugs. The rearrangement links TRBV11-3 to TRBJ2-7, with TRBD1 matching over 7 bases. This clonotype originated in a man aged 40-49 years with Graves disease. CDR3 amino acids: CASSLFRQGYEQYF. For the CDR3, the DNA is TGTGCCAGCAGCTTATTCAGACAGGGCTACGAGCAGTACTTC. Looking up the rest from reference TRBV11-3 and TRBJ2-7 gives the full variable domain: EAGVVQSPRYKIIEKKQPVAFWCNPISGHNTLYWYLQNLGQGPELLIRYENEEAVDDSQLPKDRFSAERLKGVDSTLKIQPAELGDSAVYLCASSLFRQGYEQYFGPGTRLTVT.